This is a list of T cell receptor beta chains from one sample in a study of shared clonotypes between healthy human individuals. Here immunoSEQ multiplex PCR was the method, and the copy in TCRdb shows in-frame clones only, minus some. The sample carries under 2,500,000 clones, almost 96% recorded once. Sample: naive CD4+ T cells sorted from blood. The receptors stem from a man aged 18 to 35 in good health. Both conserved end residues are part of each CDR3. The D gene is left open where the match is weak. For some rows the clone size is stated as once, few or many, or as a class when expanded; others skip it.

clone_size d_call j_call v_call cdr3_length cdr3_aa cdr3_nt
- TRBD2 TRBJ2-3 TRBV5-1 16 CASSPGISGGPDTQYF TGCGCCAGCAGTCCGGGGATTAGCGGGGGGCCAGATACGCAGTATTTT
- - TRBJ2-1 TRBV30 15 CAWSQTVLSYNEQFF TGTGCCTGGAGTCAGACTGTCCTGAGTTACAATGAGCAGTTCTTC
- - TRBJ1-6 TRBV10-2 14 CASRVPSYNSPLHF TGCGCCAGCAGGGTTCCCTCCTATAATTCACCCCTCCACTTT
few - TRBJ1-1 TRBV6-5 12 CASGEWRTEAFF TGTGCCAGCGGGGAGTGGAGGACTGAAGCTTTCTTT
- TRBD1 TRBJ2-7 TRBV11-2 12 CASSSGGYEQYF TGTGCCAGCAGCTCAGGGGGCTACGAGCAGTACTTC
once - TRBJ1-2 TRBV9 14 CASSPSDGGYGYTF TGTGCCAGCAGCCCTTCGGACGGGGGCTATGGCTACACCTTC
- - TRBJ2-5 TRBV5-1 15 CASSLGGRTQETQYF TGCGCCAGCAGCTTGGGGGGGCGGACCCAAGAGACCCAGTACTTC
- TRBD2 TRBJ2-1 TRBV2 14 CASSGSSGSYEQFF TGTGCCAGCAGTGGTTCTAGCGGGAGTTATGAGCAGTTCTTC
- TRBD2 TRBJ2-5 TRBV2 15 CASEREGLLGETQYF TGTGCCAGCGAGCGGGAGGGTCTTTTGGGGGAGACCCAGTACTTC
- TRBD2 TRBJ2-1 TRBV27 14 CASGLAGAQPEQFF TGTGCCAGCGGTCTAGCGGGAGCACAGCCTGAGCAGTTCTTC
- TRBD2 TRBJ2-7 TRBV2 15 CASSDGLADPYEQYF TGTGCCAGCAGTGACGGACTAGCGGATCCCTACGAGCAGTACTTC
- - TRBJ2-5 TRBV18 15 CASSRPGGPWETQYF TGTGCCAGCTCACGTCCCGGGGGGCCGTGGGAGACCCAGTACTTC
once - TRBJ2-7 TRBV6-1 16 CASSEGGNTLSYEQYF TGTGCCAGCAGTGAAGGGGGGAACACCTTGTCCTACGAGCAGTACTTC
- TRBD1 TRBJ1-5 TRBV19 14 CASTGTGHNQPQHF TGTGCCAGTACTGGGACAGGGCACAATCAGCCCCAGCATTTT
- - TRBJ2-5 TRBV25-1 13 CASSERVSGTQYF TGTGCCAGCAGTGAGAGGGTTTCGGGGACCCAGTACTTC
once - TRBJ1-6 TRBV12-5 12 CASGLVASPLHF TGTGCTAGTGGTTTGGTAGCCTCACCCCTCCACTTT
- - TRBJ1-5 TRBV6-1 15 CASSSPWNSNQPQHF TGTGCCAGCAGTAGCCCCTGGAATAGCAATCAGCCCCAGCATTTT
- TRBD2 TRBJ2-7 TRBV5-1 16 CASSFLAGGGSGEQYF TGCGCCAGCAGCTTTCTAGCGGGAGGGGGAAGTGGCGAGCAGTACTTC
- - TRBJ2-5 TRBV6-1 16 CASSDPPGSRRETQYF TGTGCCAGCAGTGACCCCCCGGGCAGTCGCCGAGAGACCCAGTACTTC
once TRBD2 TRBJ2-1 TRBV10-3 15 CANAGGRGLDNEQFF TGTGCCAATGCGGGGGGACGAGGTCTTGACAATGAGCAGTTCTTC
- - TRBJ2-2 TRBV5-1 15 CASSLSQPNTGELFF TGCGCCAGCAGCTTATCACAGCCGAACACCGGGGAGCTGTTTTTT
- - TRBJ2-3 TRBV13 15 CASSYFRGHTDTQYF TGTGCCAGCAGCTACTTTCGCGGGCACACAGATACGCAGTATTTT
- TRBD1 TRBJ1-5 TRBV18 15 CASSPTGGAGQPQHF TGTGCCAGCTCACCAACAGGGGGCGCGGGACAGCCCCAGCATTTT
- TRBD1 TRBJ2-1 TRBV10-3 15 CAISGTTGAVREQFF TGTGCCATCAGTGGGACGACAGGGGCGGTGCGTGAGCAGTTCTTC
- - TRBJ1-1 TRBV4-1 16 CASSQEERQLLTEAFF TGCGCCAGCAGCCAAGAGGAACGACAACTATTGACTGAAGCTTTCTTT
- TRBD2 TRBJ2-7 TRBV7-6 13 CASSVGEGSEQYF TGTGCCAGCAGCGTCGGGGAGGGAAGCGAGCAGTACTTC
- TRBD1 TRBJ2-7 TRBV30 14 CAWRETGATYEQYF TGTGCCTGGAGGGAAACAGGGGCTACCTACGAGCAGTACTTC
- - TRBJ2-1 TRBV2 15 CASSDRGNSYNEQFF TGTGCCAGCAGTGATCGCGGGAATTCCTACAATGAGCAGTTCTTC
- - TRBJ2-7 TRBV7-9 15 CASSLAGTRSYEQYF TGTGCCAGCAGCTTAGCCGGGACTCGATCCTACGAGCAGTACTTC
- - TRBJ2-1 TRBV5-1 16 CASSSIGQYPYNEQFF TGCGCCAGCAGCTCGATAGGACAATACCCCTACAATGAGCAGTTCTTC